Presented here are 32 T cell receptor beta chains from one specimen sequenced in a study of blood T cell repertoires in COVID-19. TCRdb keeps only in-frame clones here, not all; method: immunoSEQ multiplex PCR. There are a few hundred thousand clones in the sample; 65% to 90% occur only once, and 3.5% to 4% lies in the top ten. Input material: PBMCs or T cells enriched from blood (not recorded which). The source is a woman in her thirties or forties with acute COVID-19.

This clone was counted a few times. This chain connects TRBV7-2 to TRBJ1-6; 7 bases are a match to TRBD1. Germline V CDR1 and CDR2: SGHTA, FQGNSA. Trimming removed 5 bases from V and 9 bases from J; junction bases left unmatched: 10. The CDR3 length is 15 residues. The CDR3 DNA is TGTGCCAGCAGCCCGGCTGGTACAGGGGTTTCACCCCTCCACTTT. Its translation is CASSPAGTGVSPLHF.

The chain recombines TRBV29-1 with TRBJ1-3; tentative D call: TRBD1 (6 bases). Germline values: CDR1 SQVTM, CDR2 ANQGSEA. The CDR3 consists of 12 residues. V was trimmed by 5 bases and J by 4 bases, leaving 9 bases between them. The CDR3 protein is CSVTGSGNTIYF. For the CDR3, the DNA is TGCAGCGTTACAGGGTCCGGAAACACCATATATTTT.

The V and J genes are TRBV2 and TRBJ2-7, with a possible D match to TRBD2 (7 bases). Germline-derived CDR1 and CDR2 are SNHLY and FYNNEI. V lost 7 bases to trimming and J lost 4 bases, with 11 bases between them. The CDR3 has 12 residues. The DNA of the CDR3 is TGTGCCAGCATCGCGGGGGCTTACGAGCAGTACTTC. Its protein is CASIAGAYEQYF.

This chain links TRBV10-2 with TRBJ2-7; D is unresolved. Per germline, CDR1 WSHSY and CDR2 SAAADI. Trimming took 0 bases from V and 6 from J, leaving 15 bases between them. This CDR3 has 15 amino acids. The CDR3 reads CASSESWVRGREQYF. CDR3 sequence (DNA): TGCGCCAGCAGTGAGTCCTGGGTCCGAGGCCGCGAGCAGTACTTC.

This chain uses TRBV4-1 with TRBJ1-1; D unresolved. The CDR3 contains 16 residues. The V and J ends lost 0 bases and 0 bases respectively, with 11 bases between them. Germline assignment: CDR1 MGHRA and CDR2 YSYEKL. This CDR3 is CASSQDGVRMNTEAFF. CDR3 nucleotides: TGCGCCAGCAGCCAAGATGGTGTGCGGATGAACACTGAAGCTTTCTTT.

V gene TRBV28 combines with J gene TRBJ1-3; unclear D gene. V lost 3 bases and J 3 bases, leaving 12 bases between the germline ends. Germline V gene sequence: CDR1 MDHEN, CDR2 SYDVKM. This CDR3 comprises 15 residues. CDR3 DNA: TGTGCCAGCAGTTTTGGGCCTGAGTATGGAAACACCATATATTTT. It specifies CASSFGPEYGNTIYF.

Concerning this clone itself: Different DNA sequences within this sample yield the same CDR3. The chain carries TRBV19 and TRBJ2-7; 9 bases agree with TRBD1. This CDR3 spans 13 amino acids. The ends lost 9 bases at V and 2 bases at J; junction bases unmatched: 5. Germline V CDR1 and CDR2: LNHDA, SQIVND (reference sequence). The CDR3 sequence: CASRDRGTYEQYF. The CDR3 DNA reads TGTGCCAGCCGAGACAGGGGGACCTACGAGCAGTACTTC.

This clone was recorded once. The gene calls are TRBV7-2 and TRBJ2-7; 13 nucleotides agree with TRBD2. Germline V gene data show CDR1 as SGHTA and CDR2 as FQGNSA. There are 17 residues in the CDR3. V trimming: 7 bases; J trimming: 2 bases; junction bases outside the gene matches: 11. The chain's CDR3 is CASKPGPGLAGAYEQYF. The CDR3 DNA reads TGTGCCAGCAAACCAGGCCCAGGACTAGCGGGGGCCTACGAGCAGTACTTC.

The chain couples TRBV19 to TRBJ2-5, with a possible D match to TRBD2 (5 bases). The CDR3 extends over 15 amino acids. V lost 4 bases to trimming and J lost 2 bases, with 14 bases between them. The V gene's germline CDR1 is LNHDA and CDR2 SQIVND (reference sequence). The CDR3 DNA reads as TGTGCCAGTAGTACCCCGGGAAAGCGGCAAGAGACCCAGTACTTC. This codes for CASSTPGKRQETQYF.

J is TRBJ2-2 and V is TRBV5-1; D is perhaps TRBD2 (6 bases). The V end lost 4 bases, the J end lost 1 base, and 8 bases lay between the germline ends. Germline assignment: CDR1 SGHRS and CDR2 YFSETQ. The CDR3 sequence is 14 residues long. In nucleotides, the CDR3 is TGCGCCAGCAGCCGGGGAGGGAACACCGGGGAGCTGTTTTTT. Amino acids: CASSRGGNTGELFF.

CDR3 region: CASRQTSGRGYEQYF. The CDR3 DNA reads TGTGCCAGCAGACAAACTAGCGGGAGGGGGTACGAGCAGTACTTC. The rearrangement links TRBV28 to TRBJ2-7; 13 bases fit TRBD2. Germline loops: CDR1 MDHEN, CDR2 SYDVKM. With V trimmed by 6 bases and J by 4 bases, 6 bases remained unmatched. The CDR3 covers 15 residues.

V gene TRBV7-2 combines with J gene TRBJ2-1; 8 bases are a match to TRBD1. Germline lookup yields CDR1 SGHTA and CDR2 FQGNSA. The CDR3 is made up of 14 amino acids. The junction had 0 bases not matched to a gene; V was cut back by 5 bases and J by 0 bases. In nucleotides, the CDR3 is TGTGCCAGCAGCACAGGGGGCTCCTACAATGAGCAGTTCTTC. The encoded protein is CASSTGGSYNEQFF. Looking up the rest from reference TRBV7-2 and TRBJ2-1 gives the full variable domain: GAGVSQSPSNKVTEKGKDVELRCDPISGHTALYWYRQSLGQGLEFLIYFQGNSAPDKSGLPSDRFSAERTGGSVSTLTIQRTQQEDSAVYLCASSTGGSYNEQFFGPGTRLTVL.

The chain couples TRBV19 to TRBJ2-1, with 8 nucleotides matching TRBD2. The CDR3 runs to 17 residues. The junction had 13 bases not matched to a gene; V was cut back by 5 bases and J by 4 bases. Per germline, CDR1 LNHDA and CDR2 SQIVND (reference sequence). This chain's CDR3 is CASSLRGPGLVYNEQFF. The CDR3 DNA reads TGTGCCAGTAGTTTAAGGGGACCGGGACTAGTATACAATGAGCAGTTCTTC.

This chain links TRBV15 with TRBJ2-7; no definite D call. Germline values: CDR1 LNHNV, CDR2 YYDKDF (reference sequence). This CDR3 has 11 amino acids. Trimming took off 2 bases at V and 5 bases at J, with 4 bases between the two ends. The CDR3 DNA reads as TGTGCCACCAGCAGACGGGACGAGCAGTACTTC. Translation gives CATSRRDEQYF.

The V and J genes are TRBV6-2 or TRBV6-3 and TRBJ1-5; D is undetermined. The V and J ends lost 5 bases and 6 bases respectively, with 17 bases between them. Germline loops: CDR1 MNHEY, CDR2 SVGEGT. The CDR3 is made up of 15 amino acids. CDR3 amino acids: CASSTASVQSQPQHF. CDR3 sequence (DNA): TGTGCCAGCAGTACTGCCTCTGTCCAAAGTCAGCCCCAGCATTTT.

This chain connects TRBV29-1 to TRBJ2-2; 8 bases map to TRBD2. Germline V CDR1 and CDR2: SQVTM, ANQGSEA. With V trimmed by 7 bases and J by 7 bases, 11 bases remained unmatched. This CDR3 comprises 14 residues. CDR3 sequence: CSATKGLEGGELFF. CDR3 nucleotides: TGCAGCGCAACAAAGGGACTAGAGGGCGGGGAGCTGTTTTTT.

The CDR3 DNA follows: TGTGCCAGCAGTGAGGGTTGGGGCACTGAAGCTTTCTTT. Its protein is CASSEGWGTEAFF. The genes are TRBV28 and TRBJ1-1; no clear D gene. Trimming stripped 5 bases from V and 4 bases from J, with 11 bases between. The CDR3 loop spans 13 amino acids. The germline V gene encodes CDR1 MDHEN and CDR2 SYDVKM.

The chain couples TRBV19 to TRBJ2-1; a weak D match, TRBD1 (6 bases). Trimming removed 3 bases at V and 6 bases at J, with 15 bases between. The germline gives CDR1 LNHDA, CDR2 SQIVND (reference sequence). This CDR3 spans 15 amino acids. The CDR3 DNA sequence: TGTGCCAGTAGTATTAGCCCCGGACAGTTCAATGAGCAGTTCTTC. Protein product: CASSISPGQFNEQFF.

The chain couples TRBV28 to TRBJ2-2, with a weak D call TRBD2 (5 bases). CDR3 length: 12 amino acids. V shed 6 bases and J shed 8 bases, with 10 bases lying between them. Germline V gene lookup returns CDR1 MDHEN and CDR2 SYDVKM. The CDR3 DNA reads TGTGCCAGCAGCCCCACGGGGGGGGAGCTGTTTTTT. This gives the protein CASSPTGGELFF.

The rearrangement links TRBV2 to TRBJ2-1; tentatively, D is TRBD2 (6 bases). The germline V and J ends were trimmed by 7 bases and 11 bases, with 15 bases remaining between them. Germline V gene sequence: CDR1 SNHLY, CDR2 FYNNEI. The CDR3 is made up of 12 amino acids. Written as DNA, the CDR3 is TGTGCCAGCAAAACCCCCGGGACTCAGCAGTTCTTC. It specifies CASKTPGTQQFF.

CDR3 nucleotide sequence: TGTGCCAGCAGGCCTGGACAGGGGGGGCACTATGGCTACACCTTC. Its translation: CASRPGQGGHYGYTF. The chain has TRBV28 and TRBJ1-2; 10 bases agree with TRBD1. This CDR3 has 15 amino acids. The germline V gene encodes CDR1 MDHEN and CDR2 SYDVKM. Trimming took 6 bases from V and 3 from J; bases not matched to a gene: 7.

The V gene is TRBV6-5, the J gene TRBJ2-5, with 8 bases aligning to TRBD1. The junction had 4 bases not matched to a gene; V was cut back by 4 bases and J by 0 bases. CDR3 length: 15 amino acids. Germline V gives CDR1 MNHEY, CDR2 SVGAGI. CDR3 nucleotides: TGTGCCAGCAGTTTCCAGGGACAGGACCAAGAGACCCAGTACTTC. Translated: CASSFQGQDQETQYF.

This clone has at least ten counts. The chain carries TRBV6-5 and TRBJ1-2, with 7 bases fitting TRBD1. This CDR3 contains 15 residues. Germline-derived CDR1 and CDR2 are MNHEY and SVGAGI. V trimming: 3 bases; J trimming: 5 bases; junction bases outside the gene matches: 9. The CDR3 region is CASSYGAQGLYGYTF. The CDR3 nucleotides read TGTGCCAGCAGTTATGGGGCACAGGGGCTATATGGCTACACCTTC.

V usage is TRBV18 and J usage is TRBJ1-1; possibly TRBD1 for D (5 bases). In germline, CDR1 is KGHSH, CDR2 LQKENI. The CDR3 length is 18 residues. The V gene lost 2 bases and the J gene lost 0 bases, with 19 bases spanning the gap. CDR3 in DNA: TGTGCCAGCTCACCAGAGTTTTGGGGGGGGATGGTGAACACTGAAGCTTTCTTT. Its protein product is CASSPEFWGGMVNTEAFF.

The chain uses TRBV7-3 and TRBJ2-5, with D perhaps matching TRBD2 (6 bases). V was shortened by 2 bases and J by 2 bases, with 12 bases between the two germline ends. Germline CDR1 and CDR2: SGHTA and FQGTGA. This CDR3 spans 15 amino acids. CDR3 region: CASSLEPGLQETQYF. The CDR3 DNA follows: TGTGCCAGCAGCTTAGAGCCGGGACTTCAAGAGACCCAGTACTTC.

This chain uses TRBV5-1 with TRBJ2-7, with 7 bases that match TRBD1. V shed 2 bases and J 2 bases; nucleotides not matched to a gene: 7. CDR3 length equals 15 residues. From germline, CDR1 is SGHRS and CDR2 YFSETQ. Written as DNA, the CDR3 is TGCGCCAGCAGCTTAGGGACAGACCTACCCTACGAGCAGTACTTC. Amino acids: CASSLGTDLPYEQYF.

Comments on this clone: One junction end disagrees with the germline gene, perhaps due to a read error. This rearrangement joins TRBV14 to TRBJ1-1; D not resolved. Germline V lookup: CDR1 SGHDN, CDR2 FVKESK. The CDR3 contains 18 residues. DNA of the CDR3: TGTGCCAGCAGCCTAAGCGGCTGGTCACCCCGATGGAACGCTGAAGCTTTCTTT. Translation: CASSLSGWSPRWNAEAFF.

J is TRBJ1-3 and V is TRBV11-3; TRBD1 aligns across 8 bases. Looked up from germline, CDR1 is SGHNT and CDR2 is YENEEA. The length of the CDR3 is 19 residues. The V gene end was trimmed by 0 bases and the J gene end by 0 bases; junction bases not matched to a gene: 10. As DNA, the CDR3 is TGTGCCAGCAGCTTAGATCAAGGCCAGGGGGCCGTCTCTGGAAACACCATATATTTT. This translates into CASSLDQGQGAVSGNTIYF.

The chain joins TRBV29-1 to TRBJ2-2; 7 bases match TRBD1. J lost 4 bases, V lost 6 bases, and 5 bases had no gene match. The CDR3 totals 13 residues. Germline V gene data show CDR1 as SQVTM and CDR2 as ANQGSEA. CDR3 loop: CSVTGTATGELFF. The CDR3 DNA is TGCAGCGTCACCGGGACAGCCACCGGGGAGCTGTTTTTT.

This chain uses TRBV7-6 with TRBJ2-3; 7 bases fit TRBD1. Germline V gene lookup returns CDR1 SGHVS and CDR2 FNYEAQ. J lost 7 bases, V lost 5 bases, and 12 bases had no gene match. The CDR3 runs to 15 residues. CDR3 sequence reads: CASSPGGRTENTQYF. The CDR3, as DNA: TGTGCCAGCAGCCCAGGGGGTCGGACAGAAAATACGCAGTATTTT.

V and J are TRBV28 and TRBJ2-3; 11 nucleotides line up with TRBD2. V was clipped by 3 bases and J by 0 bases; unmatched bases: 5. The germline V gene encodes CDR1 MDHEN and CDR2 SYDVKM. This CDR3 is 17 amino acids long. CDR3 amino acids: CASSFGGLAESTDTQYF. The CDR3 coding sequence is TGTGCCAGCAGTTTCGGGGGACTAGCGGAAAGCACAGATACGCAGTATTTT.

Note on this clone: This CDR3 is also generated by other DNA sequences in the sample. The V and J genes are TRBV13 and TRBJ2-7; D remains ambiguous. With 3 bases removed from V and 4 bases from J, the gap between germline ends came to 7 bases. The V gene's germline CDR1 is PRHDT and CDR2 FYEKMQ (reference sequence). The CDR3 is 12 amino acids. The CDR3 DNA is TGTGCCAGCAGCTTGGGCCGGTACGAGCAGTACTTC. This sequence encodes CASSLGRYEQYF.